This TCR beta chain was obtained from a study of blood T cell repertoires in COVID-19. Generated by immunoSEQ multiplex PCR, the TCRdb table keeps only in-frame clones and is missing some. The table includes about 320,000 clones, around 84% detected once. CDR1 is SGHVS, CDR2 FQNEAQ, per germline. This CDR3 region has 18 residues. V lost 2 bases, J lost 0 bases, and 17 bases lay in between. The receptor comes from a woman aged 30 to 39 who had been exposed to COVID-19. What was sequenced was PBMCs or T cells enriched from blood (not recorded which). The chain has TRBV7-8 and TRBJ2-1, with no clear D. This chain's CDR3 is CASSLPPMLQSSYNEQFF. The CDR3 nucleotides read TGTGCCAGCAGCTTACCCCCTATGCTGCAAAGCTCCTACAATGAGCAGTTCTTC.